This T cell receptor (beta chain) was observed in a study of shared clonotypes between healthy human individuals. Study overall: The plates for each donor numbered three CD4 naive, three CD4 memory, two CD8 naive and one CD8 memory.

Germline V gene sequence: CDR1 MNHEY, CDR2 SMNVEV (reference sequence). V was trimmed by 8 bases and J by 5 bases, leaving 16 bases between them. This CDR3 has 14 amino acids. Sorted-subset replicate PCR reactions were performed with approximately 0.2 ug DNA, corresponding to some 32,000 T cell genomes. This table comes from immunoSEQ multiplex PCR, and its TCRdb copy is limited to in-frame clones, with some not included. The sample records roughly 1.5 million clones, about 98% being singletons. Study outcomes and limitations: In general, naive subsets displayed greater estimated richness than memory subsets did. Investigators collected only blood, and repertoires in tissues likely differ.

Note on this clone: Its antigen is not identified.

J is TRBJ2-4 and V is TRBV27, with unresolved D. This receptor was taken from a man aged 25-45 years in good health. The sequencing sample was made of naive CD4+ T cells sorted from blood. Subset noted: CD45RA+ positively selected. The CDR3, as DNA: TGTGCCAGCTCCCTCTGGGCTGGACAAAACATTCAGTACTTC. It yields the protein CASSLWAGQNIQYF.